This is a list of T cell receptor beta chains from one sample in a study of blood T cell repertoires in COVID-19. Assay: immunoSEQ multiplex PCR; the TCRdb copy retains only in-frame clones and omits some. The sample includes 120,000 or so clones, approximately 82% of them seen just once. What was sequenced was peripheral blood. The receptors were gathered from a woman aged 80 or over with acute or convalescent COVID-19. The CDR3 runs from the conserved cysteine through the conserved F or W. Fields, in order: V gene, J gene, D gene, CDR3 protein. A D gene is named only where the DNA matches it firmly.

TRBV19	TRBJ1-5	.	CASGGQPYSNQPQHF
TRBV9	TRBJ1-6	.	CASSVYRDNSPLHF
TRBV6-1	TRBJ1-2	TRBD1	CASSEGTGGPYGYTF
TRBV18	TRBJ2-2	.	CASSPEGELFF
TRBV6-6	TRBJ2-7	TRBD2	CASSYGGGPSYEQYF
TRBV7-9	TRBJ2-3	.	CASRMGSSTDTQYF
TRBV2	TRBJ2-5	TRBD1	CASSEGQGRETQYF
TRBV11-2	TRBJ2-7	TRBD1	CASSPGTGGRYEQYF
TRBV28	TRBJ2-6	TRBD1	CASSLQDRAGANVLTF
TRBV7-9	TRBJ2-3	TRBD1	CASTPGQGGTDTQYF
TRBV27	TRBJ2-3	TRBD2	CASSQIAGVGTDTQYF
TRBV19	TRBJ1-6	TRBD1	CASRDSSNSPLHF
TRBV4-2	TRBJ1-2	TRBD1	CASSQEGRGLGYTF
TRBV2	TRBJ2-7	TRBD2	CASSEGLEVYEQYF
TRBV7-9	TRBJ1-2	TRBD1	CASSQGTGNYGYTF
TRBV30	TRBJ2-7	TRBD2	CAWHLAGEDEQYF
TRBV7-9	TRBJ2-1	TRBD2	CASSPLAGVTVYEQFF
TRBV18	TRBJ1-3	.	CASSPLGRIENSGNTIYF
TRBV3-1/TRBV3-2	TRBJ1-1	TRBD1	CASSQVGRGINTEAFF
TRBV3-1/TRBV3-2	TRBJ1-1	.	CASSQNWYGGTEAFF
TRBV5-1	TRBJ2-3	TRBD1	CASLVGQGAADTQYF
TRBV30	TRBJ1-1	.	CAWSVEGVWNTEAFF
TRBV2	TRBJ1-1	TRBD1	CASRTGTEAFF
TRBV4-1	TRBJ1-6	.	CASSQVWGLDNSPLHF
TRBV5-1	TRBJ2-3	TRBD2	CASSLGLAGGTDTQYF
TRBV6-1	TRBJ2-2	TRBD1	CASSEPLRDRRRELFF
TRBV20-1	TRBJ1-1	.	CSASTHGGTEMNTEAFF
TRBV6-1	TRBJ2-6	TRBD2	CASSDSLLAAGANVLTF
TRBV12-3/TRBV12-4	TRBJ2-4	.	CASRMGSGNIQYF
TRBV30	TRBJ1-3	.	CAWSVISGNTIYF
TRBV19	TRBJ1-5	.	CASSHPDRSNQPQHF
TRBV27	TRBJ2-7	TRBD2	CASSTRLAGTSYEQYF
TRBV29-1	TRBJ2-7	TRBD1	CSVQPGQGVYEQYF
TRBV3-1/TRBV3-2	TRBJ2-5	TRBD2	CASLGLAGGMETQYF
TRBV3-1/TRBV3-2	TRBJ1-1	.	CASSEITGGYTEAFF
TRBV19	TRBJ1-2	.	CASSRTGGLRGNYGYTF
TRBV27	TRBJ2-5	TRBD1	CASSRGQGWETQYF
TRBV6-5	TRBJ2-2	.	CASLRDFGELFF
TRBV4-2	TRBJ1-4	TRBD1	CASSQDRGNEKLFF
TRBV30	TRBJ2-7	TRBD1	CAWTTGGYEQYF